The next 20 T cell receptor beta chains were all read from a single sample in a study of blood T cell repertoires in COVID-19. Method: immunoSEQ multiplex PCR; TCRdb's copy keeps in-frame clones and lacks some. The sample carries roughly 260,000 clones, under 95% recorded once. Sequenced: PBMCs or T cells enriched from blood (not recorded which). These receptors were obtained from a woman aged 18-29 years who had recovered from COVID-19.

The rearrangement links TRBV6-5 to TRBJ1-2; 7 bases align to TRBD1. The CDR3 is 14 amino acids. V trimming: 2 bases; J trimming: 8 bases; junction bases outside the gene matches: 8. CDR1 and CDR2 (germline): MNHEY, SVGAGI. The CDR3 region has the DNA TGTGCCAGCAGTTACCGGACAGGTCTATACGGCTACACCTTC. This codes for CASSYRTGLYGYTF.

The rearrangement joins TRBV18 to TRBJ2-2; perhaps TRBD1 as D (6 bases). V lost 3 bases and J 2 bases, leaving 10 bases between the germline ends. CDR1 and CDR2 (germline): KGHSH, LQKENI. The CDR3 covers 15 residues. The CDR3 loop is CASSPDRTNTGELFF. The CDR3 DNA follows: TGTGCCAGCTCACCGGACAGAACAAACACCGGGGAGCTGTTTTTT.

The chain has TRBV7-9 and TRBJ1-5, with TRBD1 matching 7 bases. Trimming removed 5 bases from V and 5 bases from J; junction bases left unmatched: 3. CDR1 is SEHNR and CDR2 is FQNEAQ in the germline V gene (reference sequence). The CDR3 totals 13 residues. As DNA, the CDR3 is TGTGCCAGCAGCCGTCAGGGGGATCAGCCCCAGCATTTT. It translates to CASSRQGDQPQHF.

The table lists this clone with a few counts. The rearrangement uses TRBV5-5 and TRBJ1-2; possibly TRBD1 for D (5 bases). Germline V gives CDR1 SGHKS, CDR2 YYEKEE (reference sequence). V gave up 4 bases and J gave up 2 bases, with 9 bases separating them. This CDR3 spans 13 amino acids. This CDR3 reads CASSPDRNYGYTF. DNA of the CDR3: TGTGCCAGCAGCCCCGACAGAAACTATGGCTACACCTTC.

The chain couples TRBV15 to TRBJ2-1, with D possibly matching TRBD2 (5 bases). The germline gives CDR1 LNHNV, CDR2 YYDKDF (reference sequence). Between the trimmed V and J ends, which lost 1 base and 0 bases, there was a span of 7 bases. CDR3 length: 15 residues. Here the CDR3 reads CATSRGGGSYNEQFF. CDR3 coding DNA: TGTGCCACCAGCAGAGGCGGAGGCTCCTACAATGAGCAGTTCTTC.

This clone appeared a single time. The rearrangement uses TRBV6-1 and TRBJ1-1, with D possibly TRBD1 on 6 matching bases. Germline V gene data show CDR1 as MNHNS and CDR2 as SASEGT. This CDR3 comprises 12 residues. V lost 2 bases and J lost 8, with 9 bases in between. CDR3 sequence reads: CASSEQGREAFF. The CDR3 DNA reads as TGTGCCAGCAGTGAACAGGGGCGGGAAGCTTTCTTT.

The chain has TRBV27 and TRBJ1-2; possible D gene TRBD1, 6 bases. CDR1 is MNHEY, CDR2 SMNVEV, per germline (reference sequence). The CDR3 runs to 16 residues. Trimming removed 5 bases from V and 1 base from J, with 17 bases in between. Here the CDR3 reads CASSAGGGGFNYGYTF. In DNA, the CDR3 is TGTGCCAGCAGTGCAGGCGGGGGCGGCTTTAACTATGGCTACACCTTC.

This clone was detected a few times. This chain connects TRBV29-1 to TRBJ1-2; tentatively, D is TRBD1 (5 bases). CDR3 size: 11 residues. The germline V gene has CDR1 SQVTM and CDR2 ANQGSEA. V lost 6 bases, J lost 2 bases, and 7 bases lay in between. CDR3 nucleotides: TGCAGCGTCGGGGGGAACTATGGCTACACCTTC. It translates to CSVGGNYGYTF.

This clone has more than one count but fewer than ten. The chain employs TRBV7-9 and TRBJ2-7; D possibly corresponds to TRBD2 (6 bases). The CDR3 contains 15 residues. Germline V lookup: CDR1 SEHNR, CDR2 FQNEAQ (reference sequence). V lost 1 base and J lost 3, with 13 bases in between. Written as DNA, the CDR3 is TGTGCCAGCAGCTTAGGGGACTCAGGGTACTACGAGCAGTACTTC. It translates to CASSLGDSGYYEQYF. The full variable domain, its missing parts supplied by reference TRBV7-9 and TRBJ2-7, is DTGVSQNPRHKITKRGQNVTFRCDPISEHNRLYWYRQTLGQGPEFLTYFQNEAQLEKSRLLSDRFSAERPKGSFSTLEIQRTEQGDSAMYLCASSLGDSGYYEQYFGPGTRLTVT.

The rearrangement uses TRBV5-1 and TRBJ1-6, with TRBD1 as a possible D gene (5 bases). CDR3 length: 14 amino acids. V was cut by 4 bases and J by 9 bases, with 14 bases left in between. In germline, CDR1 is SGHRS, CDR2 YFSETQ. The CDR3 DNA follows: TGCGCCAGCAGCACCCAGGGAGGCGGTTCACCCCTCCACTTT. Its protein is CASSTQGGGSPLHF.

This clone has just a few counts. This rearrangement joins TRBV19 to TRBJ2-7; 11 nucleotides align to TRBD1. The CDR3 length is 13 residues. Germline V CDR1 and CDR2: LNHDA, SQIVND (reference sequence). V was pared by 9 bases and J by 1 base, with 2 bases of the junction left unmatched. This chain's CDR3 is CASGQGASYEQYF. CDR3 DNA: TGTGCCAGCGGACAGGGGGCGTCCTACGAGCAGTACTTC.

The V call is TRBV7-9, the J call TRBJ1-2, with 8 bases identical to TRBD1. Germline V CDR1 and CDR2: SEHNR, FQNEAQ (reference sequence). The V gene end was trimmed by 5 bases and the J gene end by 3 bases; junction bases not matched to a gene: 11. This CDR3 is 16 amino acids long. The chain's CDR3 is CASSPTGDRGYYGYTF. The CDR3, as DNA: TGTGCCAGCAGCCCGACAGGGGATCGAGGTTACTATGGCTACACCTTC.

This chain uses TRBV15 with TRBJ2-3; 7 bases align to TRBD2. Per the germline V gene, CDR1 is LNHNV and CDR2 is YYDKDF (reference sequence). V lost 7 bases, J lost 2 bases, and 9 bases stayed unmatched. The CDR3 is made up of 15 amino acids. The CDR3 spells CATTPVAGATDTQYF. As DNA, the CDR3 is TGTGCCACCACCCCAGTGGCGGGAGCCACAGATACGCAGTATTTT.

The rearrangement uses TRBV7-3 and TRBJ2-1; 9 positions match TRBD2. The junction had 1 base not matched to a gene; V was cut back by 2 bases and J by 2 bases. The germline CDR1 and CDR2 sequences are SGHTA and FQGTGA. This CDR3 region has 15 residues. The CDR3 nucleotides are TGTGCCAGCAGCTTAGCGGGAGGGGCCTACAATGAGCAGTTCTTC. It yields the protein CASSLAGGAYNEQFF.

The chain links TRBV7-9 to TRBJ1-1; TRBD1 might be the D (5 bases). The germline V gene has CDR1 SEHNR and CDR2 FQNEAQ (reference sequence). Between the trimmed V and J ends, which lost 6 bases and 3 bases, there was a span of 11 bases. CDR3 length: 13 residues. CDR3 DNA sequence: TGTGCCAGCAGTTTTACGGGGGACACTGAAGCTTTCTTT. As protein: CASSFTGDTEAFF.

The chain has TRBV5-6 and TRBJ1-1; perhaps TRBD1 as D (5 bases). CDR3 length: 15 residues. V was trimmed by 1 base and J by 4 bases, leaving 14 bases between them. Looked up from germline, CDR1 is SGHDT and CDR2 is YYEEEE. The CDR3 protein is CASSLSRGGGTEAFF. The CDR3 DNA is TGTGCCAGCAGCTTGAGTCGGGGGGGAGGCACTGAAGCTTTCTTT.

This chain uses TRBV5-1 with TRBJ2-3; a weak D match, TRBD2 (6 bases). CDR1 and CDR2 (germline): SGHRS, YFSETQ. The CDR3 contains 14 residues. V was cut by 4 bases and J by 2 bases, with 11 bases left in between. The CDR3 nucleotides are TGCGCCAGCAGCATGATAGCGGACACAGATACGCAGTATTTT. Translation gives CASSMIADTDTQYF.

The V gene is TRBV12-5, the J gene TRBJ1-1; possible D gene TRBD1, 5 bases. Trimming left V 4 bases short and J 0 bases short, with 18 bases between. Germline V lookup: CDR1 LGHNT, CDR2 FRNRAP. This CDR3 has 17 residues. For the CDR3, the DNA is TGTGCTAGTGGTTCGTCCCCTAAGGACAACATGAACACTGAAGCTTTCTTT. Protein: CASGSSPKDNMNTEAFF.

This chain links TRBV9 with TRBJ2-1; TRBD2 is a possible D gene (5 bases). Germline loops: CDR1 SGDLS, CDR2 YYNGEE. CDR3 size: 14 residues. Trimming took off 0 bases at V and 8 bases at J, with 12 bases between the two ends. Here the CDR3 DNA reads TGTGCCAGCAGCGTAGACGTGGGAGTCCATGAGCAGTTCTTC. Translated: CASSVDVGVHEQFF.

J is TRBJ2-7 and V is TRBV5-1; TRBD1 matches 7 bases. The J segment lost 4 bases and the V segment lost 2 bases, leaving 6 bases of the junction unmatched. Per the germline V gene, CDR1 is SGHRS and CDR2 is YFSETQ. The CDR3 is made up of 14 amino acids. The CDR3 protein is CASSFDRDGYEQYF. In DNA, the CDR3 is TGCGCCAGCAGCTTTGACAGGGATGGGTACGAGCAGTACTTC.